This T cell receptor (beta chain) was observed in a study of cytomegalovirus exposure and HLA in healthy donors. Notes on the study in general: There were about 160 TCR beta chains listed as cytomegalovirus-associated. Some highly shared sequence variants likely arose as a pipeline artifact.

The CDR3 spans 16 residues. CDR1 is GTSNPN, CDR2 SVGIG, per germline (reference sequence). Trimming left V 5 bases short and J 0 bases short, with 19 bases between. A remark on this clone: The antigen is unknown.

The PCR was carried out with 60 Vbeta primers and 13 Jbeta primers. Clones were read by immunoSEQ multiplex PCR, and TCRdb kept only the in-frame ones, dropping some. The sample holds about 160,000 clones, 80% to 85% seen once. The sequenced sample was PBMCs. The chain recombines TRBV30 with TRBJ2-5, with TRBD2 as a possible D gene (6 bases). This receptor was taken from a male donor in good health and CMV-seropositive. CDR3 DNA: TGTGCCTGGGGGGAGGTCGGAGACCTGTACCAAGAGACCCAGTACTTC. It specifies CAWGEVGDLYQETQYF.